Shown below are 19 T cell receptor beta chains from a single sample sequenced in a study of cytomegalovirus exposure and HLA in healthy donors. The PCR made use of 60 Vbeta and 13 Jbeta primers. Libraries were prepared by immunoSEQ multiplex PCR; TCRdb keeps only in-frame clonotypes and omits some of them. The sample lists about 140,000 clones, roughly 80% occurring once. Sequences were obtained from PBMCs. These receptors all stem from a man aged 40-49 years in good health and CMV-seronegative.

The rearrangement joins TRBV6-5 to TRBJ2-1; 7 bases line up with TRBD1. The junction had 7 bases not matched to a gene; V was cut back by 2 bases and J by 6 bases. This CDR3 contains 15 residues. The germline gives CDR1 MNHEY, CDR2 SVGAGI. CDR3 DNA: TGTGCCAGCAGTTACGACAGGGTGGAAAGCAATGAGCAGTTCTTC. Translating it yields CASSYDRVESNEQFF.

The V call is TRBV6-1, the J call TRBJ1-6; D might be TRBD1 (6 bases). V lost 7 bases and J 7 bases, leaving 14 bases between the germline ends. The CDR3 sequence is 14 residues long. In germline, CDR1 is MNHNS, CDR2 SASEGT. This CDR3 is CASTISQGNSPLHF. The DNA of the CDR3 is TGTGCCAGCACTATCAGCCAGGGGAATTCACCCCTCCACTTT.

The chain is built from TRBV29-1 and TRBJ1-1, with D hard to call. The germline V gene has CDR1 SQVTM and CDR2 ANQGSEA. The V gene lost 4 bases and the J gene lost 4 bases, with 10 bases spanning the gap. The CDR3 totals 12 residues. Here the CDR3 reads CSVGVWATEAFF. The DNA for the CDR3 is TGCAGCGTTGGGGTTTGGGCCACTGAAGCTTTCTTT.

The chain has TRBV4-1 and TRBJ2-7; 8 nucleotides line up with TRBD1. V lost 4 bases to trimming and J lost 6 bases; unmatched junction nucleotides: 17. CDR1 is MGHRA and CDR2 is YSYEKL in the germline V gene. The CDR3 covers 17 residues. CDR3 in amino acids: CASSRSPNPGQAIEQYF. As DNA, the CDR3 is TGCGCCAGCAGCCGCAGCCCGAACCCGGGACAGGCTATCGAGCAGTACTTC.

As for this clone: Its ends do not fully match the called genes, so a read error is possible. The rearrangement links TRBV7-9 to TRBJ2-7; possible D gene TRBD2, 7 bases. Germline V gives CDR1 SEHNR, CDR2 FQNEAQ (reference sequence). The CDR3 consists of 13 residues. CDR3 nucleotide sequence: TGTTCCAGCAGCTTAGGGGGGGCCTACGAGCAGTACTTC. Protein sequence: CSSSLGGAYEQYF. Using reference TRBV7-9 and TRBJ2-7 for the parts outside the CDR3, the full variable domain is DTGVSQNPRHKITKRGQNVTFRCDPISEHNRLYWYRQTLGQGPEFLTYFQNEAQLEKSRLLSDRFSAERPKGSFSTLEIQRTEQGDSAMYLCSSSLGGAYEQYFGPGTRLTVT.

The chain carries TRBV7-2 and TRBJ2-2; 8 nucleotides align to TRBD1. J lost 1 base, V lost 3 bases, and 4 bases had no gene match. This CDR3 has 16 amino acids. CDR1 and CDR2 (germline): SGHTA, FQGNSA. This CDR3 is CASSLTGAMNTGELFF. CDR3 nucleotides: TGTGCCAGCAGCTTGACAGGGGCAATGAACACCGGGGAGCTGTTTTTT. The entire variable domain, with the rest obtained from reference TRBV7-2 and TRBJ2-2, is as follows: GAGVSQSPSNKVTEKGKDVELRCDPISGHTALYWYRQSLGQGLEFLIYFQGNSAPDKSGLPSDRFSAERTGGSVSTLTIQRTQQEDSAVYLCASSLTGAMNTGELFFGEGSRLTVL.

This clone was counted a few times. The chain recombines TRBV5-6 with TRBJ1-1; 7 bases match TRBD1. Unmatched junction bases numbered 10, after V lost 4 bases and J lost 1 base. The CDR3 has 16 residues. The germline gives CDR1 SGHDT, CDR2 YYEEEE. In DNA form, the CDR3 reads TGTGCCAGCAGCAGATACTCAGGGGGAGGGAACACTGAAGCTTTCTTT. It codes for CASSRYSGGGNTEAFF.

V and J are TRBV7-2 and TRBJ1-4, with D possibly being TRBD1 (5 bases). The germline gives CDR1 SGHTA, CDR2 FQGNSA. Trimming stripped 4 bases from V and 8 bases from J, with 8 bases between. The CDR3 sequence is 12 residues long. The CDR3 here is CASSWGREKLFF. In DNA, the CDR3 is TGTGCCAGCAGCTGGGGGAGGGAAAAACTGTTTTTT.

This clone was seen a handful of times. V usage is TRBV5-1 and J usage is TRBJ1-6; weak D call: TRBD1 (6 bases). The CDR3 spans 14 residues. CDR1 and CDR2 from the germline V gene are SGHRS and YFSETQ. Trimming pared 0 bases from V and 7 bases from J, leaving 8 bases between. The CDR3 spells CASSLVGQNSPLHF. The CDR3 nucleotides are TGCGCCAGCAGCTTGGTTGGACAGAATTCACCCCTCCACTTT.

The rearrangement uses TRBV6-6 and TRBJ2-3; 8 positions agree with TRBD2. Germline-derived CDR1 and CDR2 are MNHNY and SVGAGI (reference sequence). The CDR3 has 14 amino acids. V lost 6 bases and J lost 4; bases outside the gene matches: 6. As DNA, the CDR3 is TGTGCCAGCAGCCAAGGGACTAGTGCAGATACGCAGTATTTT. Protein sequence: CASSQGTSADTQYF.

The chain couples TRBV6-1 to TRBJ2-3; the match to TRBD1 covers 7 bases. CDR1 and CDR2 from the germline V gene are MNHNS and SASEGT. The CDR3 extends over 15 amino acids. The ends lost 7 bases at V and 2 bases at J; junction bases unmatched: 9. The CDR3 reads CASITTGATTDTQYF. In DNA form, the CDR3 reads TGTGCCAGCATTACTACAGGGGCTACCACAGATACGCAGTATTTT.

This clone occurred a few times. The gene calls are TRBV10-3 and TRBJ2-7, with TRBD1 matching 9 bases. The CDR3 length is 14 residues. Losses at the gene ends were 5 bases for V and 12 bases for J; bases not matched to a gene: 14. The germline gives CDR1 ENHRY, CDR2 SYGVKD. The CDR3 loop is CAISQGTGTLGRYF. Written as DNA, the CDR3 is TGTGCCATCAGTCAGGGGACAGGGACGTTAGGGCGGTACTTC.

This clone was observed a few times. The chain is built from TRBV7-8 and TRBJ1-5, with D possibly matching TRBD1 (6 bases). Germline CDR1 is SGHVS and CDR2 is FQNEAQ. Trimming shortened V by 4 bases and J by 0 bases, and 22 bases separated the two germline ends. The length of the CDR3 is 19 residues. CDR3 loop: CASSSTIGTRFYSNQPQHF. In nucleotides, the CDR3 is TGTGCCAGCAGCTCCACCATAGGGACACGCTTTTATAGCAATCAGCCCCAGCATTTT.

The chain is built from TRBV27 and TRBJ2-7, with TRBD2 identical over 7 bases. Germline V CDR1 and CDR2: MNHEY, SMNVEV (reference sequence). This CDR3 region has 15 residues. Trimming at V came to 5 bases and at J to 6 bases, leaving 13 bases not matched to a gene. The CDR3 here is CASSPGLVRTGEQYF. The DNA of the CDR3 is TGTGCCAGCAGTCCCGGACTAGTGAGAACGGGCGAGCAGTACTTC.

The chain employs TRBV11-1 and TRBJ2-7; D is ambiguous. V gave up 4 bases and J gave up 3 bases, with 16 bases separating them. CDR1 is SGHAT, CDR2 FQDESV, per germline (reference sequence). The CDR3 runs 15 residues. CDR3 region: CASSSERTAGYEQYF. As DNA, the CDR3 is TGTGCCAGCAGCTCTGAGAGAACAGCCGGCTACGAGCAGTACTTC.

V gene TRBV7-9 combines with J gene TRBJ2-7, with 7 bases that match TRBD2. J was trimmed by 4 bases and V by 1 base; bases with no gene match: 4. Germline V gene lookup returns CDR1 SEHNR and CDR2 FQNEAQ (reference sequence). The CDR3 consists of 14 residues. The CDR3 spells CASSLGRAGYEQYF. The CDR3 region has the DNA TGTGCCAGCAGCTTAGGGAGAGCGGGATACGAGCAGTACTTC.

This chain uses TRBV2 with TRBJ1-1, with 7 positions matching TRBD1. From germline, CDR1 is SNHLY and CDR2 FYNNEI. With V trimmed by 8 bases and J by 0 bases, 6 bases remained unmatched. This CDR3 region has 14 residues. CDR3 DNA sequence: TGTGCCAGCCGGGACAGATACATGAACACTGAAGCTTTCTTT. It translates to CASRDRYMNTEAFF. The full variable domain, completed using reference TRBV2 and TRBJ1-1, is EPEVTQTPSHQVTQMGQEVILRCVPISNHLYFYWYRQILGQKVEFLVSFYNNEISEKSEIFDDQFSVERPDGSNFTLKIRSTKLEDSAMYFCASRDRYMNTEAFFGQGTRLTVV.

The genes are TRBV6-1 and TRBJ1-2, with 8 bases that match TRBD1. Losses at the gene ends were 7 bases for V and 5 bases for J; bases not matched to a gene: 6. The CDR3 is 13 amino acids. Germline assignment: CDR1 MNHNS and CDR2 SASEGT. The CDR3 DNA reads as TGTGCCAGCAACCAGGGGGCAAAGTATGGCTACACCTTC. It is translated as CASNQGAKYGYTF.

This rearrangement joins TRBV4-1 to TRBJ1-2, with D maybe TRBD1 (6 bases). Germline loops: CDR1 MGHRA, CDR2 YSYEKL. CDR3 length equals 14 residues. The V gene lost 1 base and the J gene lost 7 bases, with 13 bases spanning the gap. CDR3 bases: TGCGCCAGCAGCCAAGCGTGGGGGGGCAGTGGCTACACCTTC. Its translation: CASSQAWGGSGYTF.